Shown below are 28 T cell receptor beta chains from a single sample sequenced in a study of T cell repertoires in cytomegalovirus infection. Their recognized antigens are unknown. Via MiXCR, TCRdb re-called the reads, giving one row per CDR3 protein. The table lists over 250,000 distinct CDR3 sequences, less than 25% of them singletons. This material consisted of cultured PBMCs, taken from culture after CMV antigen stimulation. The receptor set was obtained from a human donor in good health (CMV status not recorded). Some clones in this sample may be carry-over from other donors' samples.

The CDR3 coding sequence is TGTGCCAGCAGCGACGCGGGGGGAGATACGCAGTATTTT. Its protein is CASSDAGGDTQYF. V gene TRBV7-2 combines with J gene TRBJ2-3; 8 nucleotides align to TRBD2. With V trimmed by 5 bases and J by 5 bases, 3 bases remained unmatched. Germline V gene lookup returns CDR1 SGHTA and CDR2 FQGNSA. The CDR3 is 13 amino acids. The full variable domain, with the rest looked up from reference TRBV7-2 and TRBJ2-3, is GAGVSQSPSNKVTEKGKDVELRCDPISGHTALYWYRQSLGQGLEFLIYFQGNSAPDKSGLPSDRFSAERTGGSVSTLTIQRTQQEDSAVYLCASSDAGGDTQYFGPGTRLTVL.

This rearrangement joins TRBV5-1 to TRBJ2-1; 9 bases line up with TRBD2. The germline CDR1 and CDR2 sequences are SGHRS and YFSETQ. Trimming at V came to 0 bases and at J to 5 bases, leaving 6 bases not matched to a gene. The length of the CDR3 is 16 residues. The CDR3 coding sequence is TGCGCCAGCAGCTTGGATGGTAGCGGGGGTAACAATGAGCAGTTCTTC. Protein product: CASSLDGSGGNNEQFF. Full variable domain (rest looked up from reference TRBV5-1 and TRBJ2-1): KAGVTQTPRYLIKTRGQQVTLSCSPISGHRSVSWYQQTPGQGLQFLFEYFSETQRNKGNFPGRFSGRQFSNSRSEMNVSTLELGDSALYLCASSLDGSGGNNEQFFGPGTRLTVL.

Ten or more counts support this clonotype. The V call is TRBV2, the J call TRBJ1-4; D may be TRBD1 (5 bases). The CDR3 is 12 amino acids. Per germline, CDR1 SNHLY and CDR2 FYNNEI. The V end lost 6 bases, the J end lost 11 bases, and 13 bases lay between the germline ends. The CDR3 nucleotides read TGTGCCAGCAGGGGGGACGATCTGAAACTGTTTTTT. Its translation is CASRGDDLKLFF.

V usage is TRBV30 and J usage is TRBJ2-1; 8 bases are shared with TRBD1. The CDR3 totals 12 residues. From germline, CDR1 is GTSNPN and CDR2 SVGIG (reference sequence). Trimming removed 3 bases from V and 8 bases from J; junction bases left unmatched: 3. CDR3 in amino acids: CAWSQQGDEQFF. The CDR3 nucleotides read TGTGCCTGGAGCCAACAGGGGGATGAGCAGTTCTTC.

This clonotype was counted at least ten times. This rearrangement joins TRBV7-2 to TRBJ1-1; D gene uncertain. Germline V gene data show CDR1 as SGHTA and CDR2 as FQGNSA. V was clipped by 5 bases and J by 0 bases, with 10 bases between them. This CDR3 is 14 amino acids long. The CDR3 here is CASSQRALNTEAFF. CDR3 sequence (DNA): TGTGCCAGCAGCCAGAGGGCCTTGAACACTGAAGCTTTCTTT.

CDR3 DNA: TGTGCCAGCAGTCCGCGCTTTGGTGGCGAGACCCAGTACTTC. Protein: CASSPRFGGETQYF. The rearrangement links TRBV27 to TRBJ2-5; no reliable D call. The germline CDR1 and CDR2 sequences are MNHEY and SMNVEV (reference sequence). Trimming left V 5 bases short and J 5 bases short, with 15 bases between. The CDR3 spans 14 residues.

With regard to this clonotype: Given a much more abundant clone one base away, this may be a read error. The genes are TRBV12-3 or TRBV12-4 and TRBJ1-5; tentatively, D is TRBD1 (5 bases). This CDR3 region has 12 residues. The CDR3 coding sequence is TGTGCCAGCGGTTTAGGGGATCAGCCCCAGCATTTT. It yields the protein CASGLGDQPQHF.

The chain joins TRBV7-2 to TRBJ2-1; 9 bases are a match to TRBD2. Germline V lookup: CDR1 SGHTA, CDR2 FQGNSA. This CDR3 contains 15 residues. V trimming: 3 bases; J trimming: 6 bases; junction bases outside the gene matches: 6. CDR3 region: CASSFSGSFGNEQFF. The CDR3 region has the DNA TGTGCCAGCAGCTTTAGCGGGAGTTTTGGCAATGAGCAGTTCTTC.

V and J are TRBV15 and TRBJ2-7; TRBD1 or TRBD2 may be the D gene (5 bases each). Trimming left V 1 base short and J 7 bases short, with 11 bases between. The germline CDR1 and CDR2 sequences are LNHNV and YYDKDF (reference sequence). CDR3 length equals 13 residues. CDR3 protein: CATSRVRGWEQYV. The DNA of the CDR3 is TGTGCCACCAGCAGAGTTCGGGGCTGGGAGCAGTACGTC.

This chain links TRBV24-1 with TRBJ2-5, with 7 bases lining up with TRBD1. V was pared by 5 bases and J by 3 bases, with 8 bases of the junction left unmatched. The germline gives CDR1 KGHDR, CDR2 SFDVKD. The CDR3 is 15 residues long. CDR3 sequence reads: CATSGRRTGEETQYF. CDR3 nucleotides: TGTGCCACCAGTGGCCGTCGGACAGGAGAAGAGACCCAGTACTTC.

This clonotype was counted between two and nine times. This chain joins TRBV4-1 and TRBJ1-2; no reliable D call. The V end was cut by 1 base, the J end by 7 bases, with 16 bases between. This CDR3 region has 15 residues. Germline V gene data show CDR1 as MGHRA and CDR2 as YSYEKL. The CDR3 nucleotides are TGCGCCAGCAGCCAAGCTTCTACGGCAGTCTCTGGCTACACCTTC. Translating gives CASSQASTAVSGYTF.

The chain uses TRBV7-2 and TRBJ1-2; the D gene is possibly TRBD1 (5 bases). The CDR3 length is 20 residues. Germline V gene data show CDR1 as SGHTA and CDR2 as FQGNSA. Trimming took off 5 bases at V and 2 bases at J, with 30 bases between the two ends. CDR3 region: CASSNDTSWGGWRENYGYTF. CDR3 nucleotide sequence: TGTGCCAGCAGCAATGACACAAGTTGGGGGGGGTGGAGGGAAAACTATGGCTACACCTTC. Using reference TRBV7-2 and TRBJ1-2 for the parts outside the CDR3, the full variable domain is GAGVSQSPSNKVTEKGKDVELRCDPISGHTALYWYRQSLGQGLEFLIYFQGNSAPDKSGLPSDRFSAERTGGSVSTLTIQRTQQEDSAVYLCASSNDTSWGGWRENYGYTFGSGTRLTVV.

This clonotype was picked up a small number of times. V gene TRBV2 combines with J gene TRBJ2-7; TRBD1 agrees at 8 bases. Trimming took 7 bases from V and 2 from J; bases not matched to a gene: 7. Germline V gene sequence: CDR1 SNHLY, CDR2 FYNNEI. The CDR3 consists of 14 residues. This CDR3 reads CASKTGDRAYEQYF. In DNA, the CDR3 is TGTGCCAGCAAGACAGGGGATAGGGCCTACGAGCAGTACTTC. Filled out from reference TRBV2 and TRBJ2-7, the complete variable domain reads EPEVTQTPSHQVTQMGQEVILRCVPISNHLYFYWYRQILGQKVEFLVSFYNNEISEKSEIFDDQFSVERPDGSNFTLKIRSTKLEDSAMYFCASKTGDRAYEQYFGPGTRLTVT.

V usage is TRBV27 and J usage is TRBJ2-3; possibly TRBD2 for D (6 bases). The V gene's germline CDR1 is MNHEY and CDR2 SMNVEV (reference sequence). The CDR3 totals 15 residues. With 7 bases removed from V and 2 bases from J, the gap between germline ends came to 16 bases. The chain's CDR3 is CASNPGTSPTDTQYF. The CDR3 DNA sequence: TGTGCCAGCAATCCAGGGACTTCCCCCACAGATACGCAGTATTTT.

In this sample, this clonotype turned up a few times. The CDR3 loop is CATRPVPRNSPLHF. As DNA, the CDR3 is TGTGCTACCCGACCCGTCCCCAGAAATTCACCCCTCCACTTT. The rearrangement links TRBV27 to TRBJ1-6; D gene unclear. The CDR3 contains 14 residues. Germline loops: CDR1 MNHEY, CDR2 SMNVEV (reference sequence).

The chain is built from TRBV19 and TRBJ2-3; D possibly corresponds to TRBD1 (5 bases). The CDR3 covers 14 residues. V lost 3 bases and J 4 bases, leaving 11 bases between the germline ends. CDR1 and CDR2 from the germline V gene are LNHDA and SQIVND (reference sequence). CDR3: CASSIRKGPDTQYF. In DNA form, the CDR3 reads TGTGCCAGTAGTATCAGGAAGGGGCCAGATACGCAGTATTTT.

The table lists this clonotype with a few counts. J is TRBJ1-2 and V is TRBV19; tentatively, D is TRBD1 (6 bases). The CDR3 loop spans 16 amino acids. V lost 2 bases and J 7 bases, leaving 20 bases between the germline ends. Germline V lookup: CDR1 LNHDA, CDR2 SQIVND (reference sequence). CDR3 protein: CASSIWAWGAASGYTF. The CDR3 bases are TGTGCCAGTAGTATATGGGCATGGGGGGCAGCGAGTGGCTACACCTTC.

This clonotype was observed a handful of times. The chain has TRBV6-2 or TRBV6-3 and TRBJ1-1; D may be TRBD1 (5 bases). V gave up 5 bases and J gave up 1 base, with 11 bases separating them. CDR3 length: 14 residues. Germline loops: CDR1 MNHEY, CDR2 SVGEGT. The CDR3 spells CASSGARWNTEAFF. In nucleotides, the CDR3 is TGTGCCAGCAGTGGGGCAAGGTGGAACACTGAAGCTTTCTTT.

The chain uses TRBV7-6 and TRBJ1-1; unclear D gene. CDR1 and CDR2 from the germline V gene are SGHVS and FNYEAQ. This CDR3 is 12 amino acids long. V lost 1 base, J lost 5 bases, and 5 bases lay in between. In DNA form, the CDR3 reads TGTGCCAGCAGCTTAGTTGCGACTGAAGCTTTCTTT. Residues: CASSLVATEAFF. The whole variable domain, remainder taken from reference TRBV7-6 and TRBJ1-1, is GAGVSQSPRYKVTKRGQDVALRCDPISGHVSLYWYRQALGQGPEFLTYFNYEAQQDKSGLPNDRFSAERPEGSISTLTIQRTEQRDSAMYRCASSLVATEAFFGQGTRLTVV.

This clonotype has a count of ten or more. V gene TRBV4-1 combines with J gene TRBJ1-5; no clear D gene. The CDR3 runs to 14 residues. The germline CDR1 and CDR2 sequences are MGHRA and YSYEKL. Trimming cost V 6 bases and J 3 bases, with 12 bases left between them. In DNA, the CDR3 is TGCGCCAGCAGTTTGGACCCCCTCAATCAGCCCCAGCATTTT. This encodes CASSLDPLNQPQHF.

The rearrangement links TRBV6-2 or TRBV6-3 to TRBJ1-1; the D is unclear. Germline CDR1 is MNHEY and CDR2 is SVGEGT. V lost 6 bases and J lost 6, with 14 bases in between. CDR3 length: 13 amino acids. CDR3 DNA: TGTGCCAGCAGACGAGCAGGACGAGCTGAAGCTTTCTTT. Translation gives CASRRAGRAEAFF.

V is TRBV11-1 and J is TRBJ2-7; 10 nucleotides line up with TRBD2. The CDR3 consists of 16 residues. Germline trimming cut 5 bases from V and 0 bases from J; bases unmatched to any gene: 7. Looked up from germline, CDR1 is SGHAT and CDR2 is FQDESV (reference sequence). CDR3 residues: CASSGRSSGSSYEQYF. The CDR3 DNA reads as TGTGCCAGCAGCGGAAGGTCTAGCGGGAGCTCCTACGAGCAGTACTTC.

As regards this clonotype: Its ends do not fully match the called genes, so a read error is possible. This chain uses TRBV19 with TRBJ1-5, with unresolved D. Germline lookup yields CDR1 LNHDA and CDR2 SQIVND (reference sequence). The CDR3 extends over 13 amino acids. This CDR3 reads CASSQTVNQPHHF. The CDR3 DNA sequence: TGTGCCAGTTCCCAGACGGTTAATCAGCCCCATCATTTT.

This clonotype was detected a few times. This chain uses TRBV6-6 with TRBJ2-5; TRBD1 matches at 7 bases. With V trimmed by 7 bases and J by 5 bases, 7 bases remained unmatched. CDR1 and CDR2 (germline): MNHNY, SVGAGI (reference sequence). The CDR3 contains 13 residues. CDR3: CASTTGPSETQYF. The CDR3 coding sequence is TGTGCCAGCACGACAGGGCCTAGTGAGACCCAGTACTTC.

This clonotype has more than one count but fewer than ten. The chain uses TRBV20-1 and TRBJ2-2; TRBD1 matches at 9 bases. This CDR3 comprises 13 residues. Trimming cost V 4 bases and J 5 bases; bases outside gene matches: 2. Germline-derived CDR1 and CDR2 are DFQATT and SNEGSKA (reference sequence). As DNA, the CDR3 is TGCAGTGCTATTGGACAGGGGACCGGGGAGCTGTTTTTT. Translating it yields CSAIGQGTGELFF.

CDR3 amino acids: CASTYSGFYNEQFF. CDR3 nucleotide sequence: TGTGCCAGTACATATAGCGGCTTTTACAATGAGCAGTTCTTC. This chain connects TRBV6-2 or TRBV6-3 to TRBJ2-1; possible D gene TRBD2, 6 bases. Looked up from germline, CDR1 is MNHEY and CDR2 is SVGEGT. With 9 bases removed from V and 4 bases from J, the gap between germline ends came to 16 bases. This CDR3 is 14 amino acids long.

On this clonotype itself: A read error may explain this, as a much larger clone is one base away. This chain joins TRBV7-6 and TRBJ2-3; 13 bases line up with TRBD2. CDR1 and CDR2 from the germline V gene are SGHVS and FNYEAQ. CDR3 length equals 15 residues. CDR3: CASRLGTSGTDMQYF. In nucleotides, the CDR3 is TGTGCCAGCAGACTAGGGACTAGCGGGACAGATATGCAGTATTTT.

The chain couples TRBV7-9 to TRBJ1-2; 7 bases are a match to TRBD1. The length of the CDR3 is 13 residues. Germline assignment: CDR1 SEHNR and CDR2 FQNEAQ (reference sequence). J gave up 6 bases and V 8 bases, and 9 bases lay outside the gene matches. The CDR3 loop is CASESGGIDGYTF. The CDR3 DNA reads TGTGCCAGCGAGTCAGGGGGAATTGATGGCTACACCTTC.